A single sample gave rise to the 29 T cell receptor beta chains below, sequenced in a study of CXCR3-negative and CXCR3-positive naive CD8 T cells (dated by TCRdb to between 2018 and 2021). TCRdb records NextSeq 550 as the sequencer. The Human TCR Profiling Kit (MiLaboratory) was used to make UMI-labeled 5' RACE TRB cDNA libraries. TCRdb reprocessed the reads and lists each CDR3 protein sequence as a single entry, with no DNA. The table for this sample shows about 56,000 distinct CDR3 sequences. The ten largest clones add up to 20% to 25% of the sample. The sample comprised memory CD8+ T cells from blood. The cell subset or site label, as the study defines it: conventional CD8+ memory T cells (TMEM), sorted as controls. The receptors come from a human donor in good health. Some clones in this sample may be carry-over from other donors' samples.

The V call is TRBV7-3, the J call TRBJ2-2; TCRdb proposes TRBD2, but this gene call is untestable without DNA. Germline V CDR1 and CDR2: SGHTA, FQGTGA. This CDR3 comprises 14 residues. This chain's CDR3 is CASSPGTSTGELFF.

CDR3 sequence reads: CASSRAVNTGELFF. The chain joins TRBV4-3 to TRBJ2-2. This CDR3 has 14 residues. Germline values: CDR1 LGHNA, CDR2 YSLEER.

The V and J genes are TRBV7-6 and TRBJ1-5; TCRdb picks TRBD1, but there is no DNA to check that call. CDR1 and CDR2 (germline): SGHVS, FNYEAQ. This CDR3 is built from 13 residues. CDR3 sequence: CASSPGRVQPQHF.

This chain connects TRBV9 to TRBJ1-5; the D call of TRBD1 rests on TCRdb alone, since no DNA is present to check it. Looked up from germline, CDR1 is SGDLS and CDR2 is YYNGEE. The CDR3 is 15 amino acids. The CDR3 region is CASSVEAGANQPQHF. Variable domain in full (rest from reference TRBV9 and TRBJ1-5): DSGVTQTPKHLITATGQRVTLRCSPRSGDLSVYWYQQSLDQGLQFLIQYYNGEERAKGNILERFSAQQFPDLHSELNLSSLELGDSALYFCASSVEAGANQPQHFGDGTRLSIL.

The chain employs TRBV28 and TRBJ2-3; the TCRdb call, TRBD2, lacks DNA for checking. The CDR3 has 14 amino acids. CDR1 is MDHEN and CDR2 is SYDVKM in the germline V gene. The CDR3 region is CASRKTSGSDTQYF.

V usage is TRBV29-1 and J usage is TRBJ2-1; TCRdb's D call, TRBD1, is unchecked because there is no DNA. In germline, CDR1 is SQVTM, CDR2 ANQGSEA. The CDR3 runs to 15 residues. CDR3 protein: CSVAPGLGAVNEQFF.

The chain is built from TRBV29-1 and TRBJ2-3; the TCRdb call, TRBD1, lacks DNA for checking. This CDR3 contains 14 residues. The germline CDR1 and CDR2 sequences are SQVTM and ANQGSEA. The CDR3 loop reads CSGAGTGGSDTQYF.

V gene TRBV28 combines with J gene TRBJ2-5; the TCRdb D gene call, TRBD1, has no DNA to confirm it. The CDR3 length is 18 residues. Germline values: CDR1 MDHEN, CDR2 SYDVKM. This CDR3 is CASSFPRPLSGGTETQYF.

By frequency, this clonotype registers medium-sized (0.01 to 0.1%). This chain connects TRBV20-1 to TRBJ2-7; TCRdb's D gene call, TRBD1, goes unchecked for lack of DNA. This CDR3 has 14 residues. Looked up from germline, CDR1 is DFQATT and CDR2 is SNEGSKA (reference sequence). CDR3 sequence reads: CSARGTGFSYEQYF.

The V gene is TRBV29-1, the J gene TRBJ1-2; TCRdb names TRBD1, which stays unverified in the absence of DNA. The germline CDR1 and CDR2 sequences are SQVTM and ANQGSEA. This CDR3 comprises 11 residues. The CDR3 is CSVDRGDGYTF.

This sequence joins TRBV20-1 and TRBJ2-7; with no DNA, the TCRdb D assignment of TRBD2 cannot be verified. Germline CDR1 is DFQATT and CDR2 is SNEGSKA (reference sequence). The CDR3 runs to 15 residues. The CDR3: CSALDGTSGVYEQYF.

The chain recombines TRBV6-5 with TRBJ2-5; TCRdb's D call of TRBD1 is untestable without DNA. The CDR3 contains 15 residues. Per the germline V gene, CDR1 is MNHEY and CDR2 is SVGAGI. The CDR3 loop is CASSYSGGAQETQYF.

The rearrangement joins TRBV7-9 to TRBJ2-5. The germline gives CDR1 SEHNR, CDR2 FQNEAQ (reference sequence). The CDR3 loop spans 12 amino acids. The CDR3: CASSSEKETQYF. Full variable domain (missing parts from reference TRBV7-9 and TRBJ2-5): DTGVSQNPRHKITKRGQNVTFRCDPISEHNRLYWYRQTLGQGPEFLTYFQNEAQLEKSRLLSDRFSAERPKGSFSTLEIQRTEQGDSAMYLCASSSEKETQYFGPGTRLLVL.

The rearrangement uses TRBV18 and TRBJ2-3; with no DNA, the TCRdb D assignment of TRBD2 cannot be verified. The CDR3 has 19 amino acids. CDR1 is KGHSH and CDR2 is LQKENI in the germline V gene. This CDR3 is CASSHLAGGKPPLTDTQYF.

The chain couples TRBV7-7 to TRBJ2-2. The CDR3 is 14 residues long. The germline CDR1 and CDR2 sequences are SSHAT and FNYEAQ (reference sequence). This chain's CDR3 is CASSLRLNTGELFF.

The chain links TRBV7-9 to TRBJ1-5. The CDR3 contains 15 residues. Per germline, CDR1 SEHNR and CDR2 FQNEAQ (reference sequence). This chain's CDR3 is CASSLEEGSNQPQHF.

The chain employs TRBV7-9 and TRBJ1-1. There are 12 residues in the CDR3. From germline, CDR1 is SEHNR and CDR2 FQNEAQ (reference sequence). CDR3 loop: CASSSGSTEAFF.

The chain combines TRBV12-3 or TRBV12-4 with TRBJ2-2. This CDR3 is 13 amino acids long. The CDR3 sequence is CASSFFHDGELFF.

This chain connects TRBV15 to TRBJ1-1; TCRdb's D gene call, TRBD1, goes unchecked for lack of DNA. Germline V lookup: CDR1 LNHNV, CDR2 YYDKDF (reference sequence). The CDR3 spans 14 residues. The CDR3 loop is CATSGAEDPTEAFF.

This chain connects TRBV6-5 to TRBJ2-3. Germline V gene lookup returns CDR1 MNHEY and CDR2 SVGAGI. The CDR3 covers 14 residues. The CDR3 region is CASRYRTSTDTQYF.

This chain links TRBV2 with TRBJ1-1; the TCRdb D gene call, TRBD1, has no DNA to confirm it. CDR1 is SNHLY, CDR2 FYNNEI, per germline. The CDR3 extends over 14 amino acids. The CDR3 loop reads CASSEMLQDTEAFF. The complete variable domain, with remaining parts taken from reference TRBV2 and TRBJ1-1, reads EPEVTQTPSHQVTQMGQEVILRCVPISNHLYFYWYRQILGQKVEFLVSFYNNEISEKSEIFDDQFSVERPDGSNFTLKIRSTKLEDSAMYFCASSEMLQDTEAFFGQGTRLTVV.

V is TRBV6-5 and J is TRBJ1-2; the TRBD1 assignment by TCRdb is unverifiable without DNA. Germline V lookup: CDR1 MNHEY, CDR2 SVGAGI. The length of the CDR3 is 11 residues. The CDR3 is CASRTGVGYTF.

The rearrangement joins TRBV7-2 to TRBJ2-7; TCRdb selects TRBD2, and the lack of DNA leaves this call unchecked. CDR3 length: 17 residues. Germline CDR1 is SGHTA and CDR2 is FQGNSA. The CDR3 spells CASSAGLAGGGLYEQYF. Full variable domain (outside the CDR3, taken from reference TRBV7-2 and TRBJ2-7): GAGVSQSPSNKVTEKGKDVELRCDPISGHTALYWYRQSLGQGLEFLIYFQGNSAPDKSGLPSDRFSAERTGGSVSTLTIQRTQQEDSAVYLCASSAGLAGGGLYEQYFGPGTRLTVT.

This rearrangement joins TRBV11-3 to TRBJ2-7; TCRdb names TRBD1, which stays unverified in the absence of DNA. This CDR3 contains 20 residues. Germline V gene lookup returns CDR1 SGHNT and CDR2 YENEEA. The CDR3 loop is CASSDPEYTRVGYRYYEQYF.

CDR3 loop: CASSGQPNSPLHF. The chain uses TRBV6-2 or TRBV6-3 and TRBJ1-6. CDR1 and CDR2 (germline): MNHEY, SVGEGT. The CDR3 is 13 residues long.

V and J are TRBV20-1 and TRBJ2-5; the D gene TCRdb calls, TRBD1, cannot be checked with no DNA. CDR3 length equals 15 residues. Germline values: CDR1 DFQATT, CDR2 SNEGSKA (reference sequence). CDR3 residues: CSAPPGTVTSETQYF.

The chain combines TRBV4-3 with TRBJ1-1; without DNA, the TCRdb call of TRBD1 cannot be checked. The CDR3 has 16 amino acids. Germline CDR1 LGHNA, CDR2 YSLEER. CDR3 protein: CASSQDRQGLISEAFF.

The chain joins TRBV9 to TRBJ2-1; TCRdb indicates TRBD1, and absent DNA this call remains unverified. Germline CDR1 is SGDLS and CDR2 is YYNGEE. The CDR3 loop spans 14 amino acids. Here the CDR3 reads CASSGYRGHNEQFF.

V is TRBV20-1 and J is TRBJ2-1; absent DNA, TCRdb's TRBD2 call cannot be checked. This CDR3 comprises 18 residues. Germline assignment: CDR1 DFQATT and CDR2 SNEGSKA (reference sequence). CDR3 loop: CSARDWGLAGDSYNEQFF.